This T cell receptor (beta chain) was sequenced in a study of blood T cell repertoires in COVID-19. Overall study context: There were acute and convalescent COVID-19 samples, and they came from the United States, Italy and Spain. T cells, B-cell-depleted T cells, or PBMCs supplied cDNA or gDNA.

V was cut by 3 bases and J by 3 bases, with 12 bases left in between. This CDR3 is built from 15 residues. Germline V gives CDR1 MNHEY, CDR2 SMNVEV (reference sequence). Original data processing: From reference gene primer amplification, estimates of nucleated cell counts were derived. TCRdb's table, derived via immunoSEQ multiplex PCR, lists solely in-frame clones and lacks some. D and trimming were read from the DNA, whereas the V and J calls and clone size are those reported in that table. Among about 78,000 clones listed, roughly 80% were seen once. The V call is TRBV27, the J call TRBJ2-1, with a possible D match to TRBD1 (5 bases). The receptor comes from a man aged 55 to 70 with active or convalescent COVID-19. The sequenced material came from peripheral blood. CDR3 in amino acids: CASSFGFRGYNEQFF. CDR3 nucleotide sequence: TGTGCCAGCAGTTTCGGATTTAGGGGCTACAATGAGCAGTTCTTC.